Listed here is a single T cell receptor beta chain. Its specificity is not known. Germline-derived CDR1 and CDR2 are MNHNY and SVGAGI (reference sequence). V lost 2 bases and J lost 6; bases outside the gene matches: 7. This CDR3 has 16 residues. Recent acute infections and vaccinations were absent in the healthy HIV-negative adult donors. This specimen belongs to a study of shared clonotypes between healthy human individuals. Overall study findings and caveats: Non-shared clonotypes had lower generation probabilities than those shared by all four donors.

TCRdb's copy holds only in-frame clones and misses some; the assay was immunoSEQ multiplex PCR. The sample lists 2 million to 3 million clones, 80% to 95% occurring once. This receptor was taken from a man aged 18 to 35 in good health. Some clones in this sample may be carry-over from other donors' samples. V usage is TRBV6-6 and J usage is TRBJ2-2, with 9 positions matching TRBD2. Sequenced: naive CD4+ T cells from PBMCs. As for subset: CD45RA+ positively selected. The CDR3 region is CASSYPSGKAPGELFF. CDR3 nucleotide sequence: TGTGCCAGCAGTTACCCTAGCGGGAAAGCCCCCGGGGAGCTGTTTTTT.